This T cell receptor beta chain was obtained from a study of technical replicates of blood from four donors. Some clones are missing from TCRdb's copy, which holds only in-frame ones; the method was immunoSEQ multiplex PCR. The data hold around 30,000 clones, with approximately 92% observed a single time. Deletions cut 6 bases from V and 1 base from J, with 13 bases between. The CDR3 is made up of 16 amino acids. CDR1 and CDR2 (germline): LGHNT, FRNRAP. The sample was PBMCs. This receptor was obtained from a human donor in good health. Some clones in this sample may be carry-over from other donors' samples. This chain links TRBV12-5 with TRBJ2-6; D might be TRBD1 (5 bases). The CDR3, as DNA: TGTGCTAGTGGCGTACTAACAGGTTCTGGGGCCAACGTCCTGACTTTC. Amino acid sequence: CASGVLTGSGANVLTF.